Each of the 28 T cell receptor beta chains below was sequenced from the same sample in a study of cytomegalovirus exposure and HLA in healthy donors. PCR amplification relied on 60 Vbeta primers (plus 13 Jbeta primers). Some clones are missing from TCRdb's copy, which holds only in-frame ones; the method was immunoSEQ multiplex PCR. The sample carries about 160,000 clones, around 72% recorded once. The sample comprised PBMCs. The receptors come from a man aged 40-50 years in good health and CMV-seropositive.

The V gene is TRBV5-1, the J gene TRBJ2-7, with 8 bases aligning to TRBD1. The V gene's germline CDR1 is SGHRS and CDR2 YFSETQ. V lost 3 bases to trimming and J lost 3 bases; unmatched junction nucleotides: 5. The CDR3 runs 14 residues. The CDR3: CASSYRQGSYEQYF. The CDR3 coding sequence is TGCGCCAGCAGCTACCGACAGGGGAGCTACGAGCAGTACTTC.

The gene calls are TRBV7-9 and TRBJ2-7; D gene unclear. Germline V gives CDR1 SEHNR, CDR2 FQNEAQ (reference sequence). The CDR3 is 14 amino acids. V lost 5 bases to trimming and J lost 2 bases, with 13 bases between them. CDR3 region: CASSPSAGTYEQYF. The CDR3, as DNA: TGTGCCAGCAGCCCAAGCGCCGGTACCTACGAGCAGTACTTC.

The genes are TRBV6-6 and TRBJ2-7; 12 nucleotides agree with TRBD2. The CDR3 runs to 15 residues. Germline lookup yields CDR1 MNHNY and CDR2 SVGAGI (reference sequence). With 6 bases clipped from V and 0 bases from J, the junction kept 3 bases outside the gene matches. The CDR3 coding sequence is TGTGCCAGCAGCCTGACTAGCGGGGGCTCCTACGAGCAGTACTTC. Protein sequence: CASSLTSGGSYEQYF.

The chain employs TRBV5-1 and TRBJ1-2, with D tentatively TRBD1 (5 bases). The CDR3 has 15 residues. V lost 0 bases, J lost 4 bases, and 13 bases lay in between. CDR1 and CDR2 from the germline V gene are SGHRS and YFSETQ. CDR3 nucleotide sequence: TGCGCCAGCAGCTTGGGGTCCTTTCAGGGCTATGGCTACACCTTC. It translates to CASSLGSFQGYGYTF.

The gene calls are TRBV4-3 and TRBJ1-3, with D maybe TRBD1 (5 bases). The V gene's germline CDR1 is LGHNA and CDR2 YSLEER. Between the trimmed V and J ends, which lost 0 bases and 0 bases, there was a span of 12 bases. There are 17 residues in the CDR3. CDR3 loop: CASSQDWGGVSGNTIYF. The CDR3 DNA reads TGCGCCAGCAGCCAAGATTGGGGGGGTGTCTCTGGAAACACCATATATTTT.

The V gene is TRBV7-3, the J gene TRBJ2-1; TRBD2 matches at 8 bases. V shed 1 base and J 10 bases; nucleotides not matched to a gene: 12. CDR3 length: 16 residues. The germline V gene encodes CDR1 SGHTA and CDR2 FQGTGA. CDR3 loop: CASSLKGSGAPREQFF. DNA for the CDR3: TGTGCCAGCAGCTTAAAGGGTAGCGGGGCGCCCCGGGAGCAGTTCTTC.

The chain links TRBV30 to TRBJ1-1; 8 bases are a match to TRBD1. Germline V lookup: CDR1 GTSNPN, CDR2 SVGIG (reference sequence). The CDR3 contains 13 residues. V was clipped by 6 bases and J by 1 base; unmatched bases: 4. The CDR3 DNA is TGTGCCTGCTCCGGGACAGGGAACACTGAAGCTTTCTTT. This gives the protein CACSGTGNTEAFF. Full variable domain (remainder filled in from reference TRBV30 and TRBJ1-1): SQTIHQWPATLVQPVGSPLSLECTVEGTSNPNLYWYRQAAGRGLQLLFYSVGIGQISSEVPQNLSASRPQDRQFILSSKKLLLSDSGFYLCACSGTGNTEAFFGQGTRLTVV.

The rearrangement uses TRBV15 and TRBJ1-2; D may be TRBD1 (5 bases). V was shortened by 3 bases and J by 3 bases, with 14 bases between the two germline ends. Germline CDR1 is LNHNV and CDR2 is YYDKDF (reference sequence). The CDR3 runs to 15 residues. This CDR3 is CATSRVLTDHYGYTF. In DNA, the CDR3 is TGTGCCACCAGCAGGGTCCTGACAGACCACTATGGCTACACCTTC.

The CDR3: CAIATGGGPYEQYF. The CDR3 nucleotides are TGTGCCATCGCGACTGGCGGGGGACCCTACGAGCAGTACTTC. The V call is TRBV10-3, the J call TRBJ2-7, with 7 bases identical to TRBD2. V trimming: 8 bases; J trimming: 2 bases; junction bases outside the gene matches: 9. The CDR3 loop spans 14 amino acids. The V gene's germline CDR1 is ENHRY and CDR2 SYGVKD.

The chain is built from TRBV19 and TRBJ2-7; TRBD2 matches at 15 bases. Germline CDR1 LNHDA, CDR2 SQIVND (reference sequence). The V gene end was trimmed by 5 bases and the J gene end by 1 base; junction bases not matched to a gene: 3. The CDR3 is made up of 16 amino acids. As DNA, the CDR3 is TGTGCCAGTAGTGCGGGACTAGCGGGGGGATCCTACGAGCAGTACTTC. It is translated as CASSAGLAGGSYEQYF. Combining the CDR3 with reference TRBV19 and TRBJ2-7 gives the whole variable domain DGGITQSPKYLFRKEGQNVTLSCEQNLNHDAMYWYRQDPGQGLRLIYYSQIVNDFQKGDIAEGYSVSREKKESFPLTVTSAQKNPTAFYLCASSAGLAGGSYEQYFGPGTRLTVT.

This clone has just a few counts. The rearrangement links TRBV10-3 to TRBJ1-2; D unclear. V lost 8 bases to trimming and J lost 3 bases, with 16 bases between them. CDR1 and CDR2 from the germline V gene are ENHRY and SYGVKD. The CDR3 loop spans 14 amino acids. The DNA of the CDR3 is TGTGCCATCGGCGGCTCGTCGAGAGACTATGGCTACACCTTC. This codes for CAIGGSSRDYGYTF.

This chain links TRBV10-1 with TRBJ1-5, with TRBD1 as a possible D gene (5 bases). The germline gives CDR1 WNHNN, CDR2 SYGVQD (reference sequence). Trimming removed 7 bases at V and 1 base at J, with 11 bases between. The CDR3 extends over 14 amino acids. The CDR3 spells CASIGRVSNQPQHF. The DNA of the CDR3 is TGCGCCAGCATTGGCAGGGTGAGCAATCAGCCCCAGCATTTT.

This chain joins TRBV2 and TRBJ2-1, with 9 bases identical to TRBD1. V gave up 2 bases and J gave up 4 bases; unmatched junction bases: 6. Germline CDR1 is SNHLY and CDR2 is FYNNEI. The CDR3 has 16 amino acids. CDR3 residues: CASSERGTGTYNEQFF. CDR3 bases: TGTGCCAGCAGTGAAAGAGGGACAGGGACGTACAATGAGCAGTTCTTC.

The chain recombines TRBV4-2 with TRBJ2-4; 11 bases fit TRBD2. V was pared by 1 base and J by 5 bases, with 7 bases of the junction left unmatched. The CDR3 is made up of 17 amino acids. From germline, CDR1 is LGHNA and CDR2 YNFKEQ. The CDR3: CASSQGPQGLAENIQYF. The CDR3 DNA reads TGTGCCAGCAGCCAAGGACCACAGGGACTAGCGGAAAACATTCAGTACTTC.

The V call is TRBV9, the J call TRBJ2-7; TRBD1 matches 9 bases. The CDR3 contains 15 residues. Germline V lookup: CDR1 SGDLS, CDR2 YYNGEE. Losses at the gene ends were 4 bases for V and 7 bases for J; bases not matched to a gene: 12. The CDR3 bases are TGTGCCAGCAGCTCCTCTCTCGACAGGGGGAGGGAGCAGTACTTC. Translated: CASSSSLDRGREQYF.

This clone was seen more than once but under ten times. The CDR3 nucleotides are TGTGCCGGCTGGGGAGCCACAAACACTGAAGCTTTCTTT. It codes for CAGWGATNTEAFF. The chain is built from TRBV6-1 and TRBJ1-1; D call uncertain. V was cut by 11 bases and J by 2 bases, with 15 bases left in between. The CDR3 has 13 amino acids. In germline, CDR1 is MNHNS, CDR2 SASEGT.

The chain employs TRBV7-9 and TRBJ1-6; D remains ambiguous. V gave up 1 base and J gave up 8 bases, with 12 bases separating them. Germline assignment: CDR1 SEHNR and CDR2 FQNEAQ (reference sequence). CDR3 size: 15 residues. The CDR3 nucleotides read TGTGCCAGCAGCTTAGGAGGAGCGTCGGATTCACCCCTCCACTTT. It yields the protein CASSLGGASDSPLHF.

The V gene is TRBV25-1, the J gene TRBJ2-7; maybe TRBD2 (5 bases). The CDR3 has 12 residues. V dropped 8 bases and J dropped 2 bases, with 10 bases sitting between them. CDR1 MGHDK and CDR2 SYGVNS come from the germline V gene. The CDR3 sequence is CASSLTTYEQYF. In nucleotides, the CDR3 is TGTGCCAGCTCTCTGACTACCTACGAGCAGTACTTC.

The rearrangement uses TRBV19 and TRBJ1-1, with 9 nucleotides matching TRBD1. V was pared by 1 base and J by 4 bases, with 4 bases of the junction left unmatched. The CDR3 is 15 amino acids. Germline CDR1 reads LNHDA; CDR2 reads SQIVND (reference sequence). DNA of the CDR3: TGTGCCAGTAGTATAGCCCCGACAGGGGGCACTGAAGCTTTCTTT. It yields the protein CASSIAPTGGTEAFF.

The rearrangement uses TRBV4-1 and TRBJ2-7; 9 bases fit TRBD1. Germline-derived CDR1 and CDR2 are MGHRA and YSYEKL. The length of the CDR3 is 16 residues. V shed 2 bases and J 2 bases; nucleotides not matched to a gene: 7. The CDR3 bases are TGCGCCAGCAGCCAAACCGGGGGACAGGGAGCCTACGAGCAGTACTTC. This gives the protein CASSQTGGQGAYEQYF.

V and J are TRBV5-6 and TRBJ1-2; the D is unclear. CDR3 length: 13 residues. CDR1 is SGHDT, CDR2 YYEEEE, per germline. Trimming shortened V by 5 bases and J by 9 bases, and 17 bases separated the two germline ends. The CDR3 spells CASSLEHRGSYTF. CDR3 sequence (DNA): TGTGCCAGCAGTCTCGAACACCGGGGAAGCTACACCTTC.

The gene calls are TRBV4-1 and TRBJ1-2, with TRBD1 matching over 7 bases. CDR3 size: 14 residues. The junction had 8 bases not matched to a gene; V was cut back by 4 bases and J by 6 bases. In germline, CDR1 is MGHRA, CDR2 YSYEKL. The CDR3 nucleotides read TGCGCCAGCAGCCCCCGGGTCCAGGGGGATGGCTACACCTTC. It is translated as CASSPRVQGDGYTF.

In this sample, this clone turned up once. V gene TRBV19 combines with J gene TRBJ2-1; 7 bases are shared with TRBD1. The CDR3 extends over 14 amino acids. The germline gives CDR1 LNHDA, CDR2 SQIVND (reference sequence). The ends lost 3 bases at V and 10 bases at J; junction bases unmatched: 9. The CDR3 reads CASSIRQGTGEQFF. The CDR3 bases are TGTGCCAGTAGTATCCGACAGGGAACTGGAGAGCAGTTCTTC.

The J gene is TRBJ1-1, the V gene TRBV4-2; the D gene is possibly TRBD1 (5 bases). Between the trimmed V and J ends, which lost 2 bases and 5 bases, there was a span of 12 bases. Per germline, CDR1 LGHNA and CDR2 YNFKEQ. This CDR3 contains 14 residues. DNA of the CDR3: TGTGCCAGCAGCCAACCTGACAGTTATACTGAAGCTTTCTTT. Translated, it gives CASSQPDSYTEAFF.

The rearrangement joins TRBV7-9 to TRBJ2-7; a possible D gene is TRBD2 (6 bases). Germline-derived CDR1 and CDR2 are SEHNR and FQNEAQ (reference sequence). The CDR3 spans 14 residues. Deletions cut 4 bases from V and 4 bases from J, with 14 bases between. The CDR3 protein is CASSSGLAGYEQYF. CDR3 nucleotides: TGTGCCAGCAGCTCAGGACTGGCGGGGTACGAGCAGTACTTC. The entire variable domain, with the rest obtained from reference TRBV7-9 and TRBJ2-7, is as follows: DTGVSQNPRHKITKRGQNVTFRCDPISEHNRLYWYRQTLGQGPEFLTYFQNEAQLEKSRLLSDRFSAERPKGSFSTLEIQRTEQGDSAMYLCASSSGLAGYEQYFGPGTRLTVT.

This clone was detected once. This chain connects TRBV28 to TRBJ1-1; a weak D match, TRBD1 (6 bases). V lost 5 bases, J lost 8 bases, and 24 bases lay in between. Germline loops: CDR1 MDHEN, CDR2 SYDVKM. This CDR3 region has 16 residues. CDR3 region: CASSTPQDRGWGEAFF. Here the CDR3 DNA reads TGTGCCAGCAGTACCCCCCAAGATAGGGGGTGGGGGGAAGCTTTCTTT.

CDR3 bases: TGTGCCAGCAGCCCCCGACTAGCGAGCAATGAGCAGTTCTTC. Translated: CASSPRLASNEQFF. This sequence joins TRBV9 and TRBJ2-1; 8 bases line up with TRBD2. From germline, CDR1 is SGDLS and CDR2 YYNGEE. The CDR3 loop spans 14 amino acids. With V trimmed by 4 bases and J by 6 bases, 6 bases remained unmatched. The full variable domain, in which reference TRBV9 and TRBJ2-1 provide the parts outside the CDR3, is DSGVTQTPKHLITATGQRVTLRCSPRSGDLSVYWYQQSLDQGLQFLIQYYNGEERAKGNILERFSAQQFPDLHSELNLSSLELGDSALYFCASSPRLASNEQFFGPGTRLTVL.

This chain joins TRBV9 and TRBJ1-6, with TRBD1 matching 7 bases. Looked up from germline, CDR1 is SGDLS and CDR2 is YYNGEE. Germline trimming cut 4 bases from V and 9 bases from J; bases unmatched to any gene: 10. This CDR3 comprises 15 residues. CDR3 protein: CASSIGQAVGSPLHF. In nucleotides, the CDR3 is TGTGCCAGCAGCATCGGACAGGCCGTCGGTTCACCCCTCCACTTT.